These T cell receptor beta chains were read from a single sample in a study of blood T cell repertoires in COVID-19. Some clones are missing from TCRdb's copy, which holds only in-frame ones; the method was immunoSEQ multiplex PCR. The profile covers tens of thousands of clones, with just over 85% appearing a single time and 3.5% to 4.5% taken by the ten largest. The sample consisted of peripheral blood. The receptors were sampled from a man in his fifties with acute or convalescent COVID-19. Both conserved end residues are part of each CDR3. Each record gives: D gene, V gene, CDR3 protein. A D gene is named only where the DNA matches it firmly.

. | TRBV7-9 | CASGPTGAGNTIYF
. | TRBV4-1 | CASSPLRVNTEAFF
. | TRBV6-1 | CASSELEGLGSPLHF
TRBD1 | TRBV6-4 | CASSDRDSPESGYTF
TRBD2 | TRBV11-1 | CASSPLGGAYNEQFF
. | TRBV27 | CASSLWLGSGTEAFF
. | TRBV10-3 | CAISLADQETQYF
. | TRBV9 | CASSVGSGHTTGELFF
. | TRBV3-1/TRBV3-2 | CASSRGGGEAFF
. | TRBV7-2 | CASSPRAGQKGTEAFF
. | TRBV12-3/TRBV12-4 | CASSQGGNTIYF
TRBD1 | TRBV11-2 | CASSLDRAYEQYF
. | TRBV15 | CATSRDAGRPDTQYF
TRBD1 | TRBV11-2 | CASSLHTGGANEKLFF
TRBD1 | TRBV25-1 | CASSEFGTASPRIEKLFF
. | TRBV5-1 | CASSLPGGGAFF
TRBD2 | TRBV13 | CASSSPGLAAYEQYF
TRBD1 | TRBV4-2 | CASSQDPGQNFYGYTF
. | TRBV28 | CASSLGQGIVKLFF
TRBD2 | TRBV9 | CASSVESGGYNEQFF
TRBD2 | TRBV10-1 | CASGDYTAGGTDTQYF
. | TRBV19 | CASSHTRPDTQYF
TRBD2 | TRBV30 | CAWSEAGGSYEQFF
. | TRBV7-9 | CASSLGYKQETQYF
. | TRBV30 | CAWSVREGTGGYTF
. | TRBV6-5 | CASSFRAGEINEQFF
TRBD1 | TRBV6-5 | CASSLVLDRGEQYF
TRBD1 | TRBV5-1 | CASSLVQGAYSGNTIYF
TRBD2 | TRBV11-3 | CASSPFEAGAANEQFF
TRBD1 | TRBV19 | CASRRDRSTDTQYF
TRBD2 | TRBV27 | CASSSTTSGSIYEQYF
TRBD1 | TRBV4-2 | CASSSGTGGSQPQHF
TRBD2 | TRBV29-1 | CSVEPDRNSVPSVAGPWCEQFF
. | TRBV5-1 | CASRFEGSEAFF
TRBD1 | TRBV3-1/TRBV3-2 | CASSQARDSYGYTF